This record concerns one T cell receptor beta chain sequence. The same CDR3 is also encoded by other DNA sequences in this sample. The record originates from a study of blood T cell repertoires in COVID-19. Study details: Acute and convalescent COVID-19 samples came from the United States, Italy and Spain. In each case, the material was cDNA or gDNA derived from T cells, B-cell-depleted T cells, or PBMCs.

The CDR3 consists of 15 residues. V was trimmed by 4 bases and J by 3 bases, leaving 14 bases between them. Looked up from germline, CDR1 is SGHRS and CDR2 is YFSETQ. As processed by the authors: Amplified reference gene primers provided the basis for estimating nucleated cell counts. Assay: immunoSEQ multiplex PCR; the TCRdb copy retains only in-frame clones and omits some. V and J calls and clone size are given by that table; D and trimming were obtained from the DNA. The table lists roughly 230,000 clones, approximately 88% of them singletons. The chain recombines TRBV5-1 with TRBJ1-3; perhaps TRBD1 as D (5 bases). The sample consisted of peripheral blood. This clonotype was obtained from a man in his forties with acute or convalescent COVID-19. The chain's CDR3 is CASSPGRGSGNTIYF. The DNA for the CDR3 is TGCGCCAGCAGCCCCGGACGGGGGAGTGGAAACACCATATATTTT.